This passage covers 8 T cell receptor beta chains from one sample sequenced in a study of identical twins. TCRdb reprocessed the 5' RACE reads with MiXCR, giving one entry per CDR3 protein. Seen here are 150,000 or so distinct CDR3 sequences, under 4.5% observed once, and the top ten hold more than 7%. Sample: memory T cells sorted from blood. These receptors all stem from a man aged 18 to 29 in good health.

Many counts were recorded for this clonotype. This CDR3 reads CASSLDFGGGNEQFF. The DNA of the CDR3 is TGTGCCAGCAGCTTAGATTTCGGAGGGGGGAATGAGCAGTTCTTC. The chain links TRBV7-9 to TRBJ2-1; D tentatively fits TRBD1 or TRBD2 (6 bases each). The V end lost 1 base, the J end lost 7 bases, and 14 bases lay between the germline ends. The CDR3 contains 15 residues. Germline V gene sequence: CDR1 SEHNR, CDR2 FQNEAQ (reference sequence).

In this sample, this clonotype turned up many times. The CDR3 sequence: CASSFLAGLLDTQYF. The CDR3 coding sequence is TGTGCCAGCAGTTTTCTAGCGGGCCTTCTAGATACGCAGTATTTT. V usage is TRBV27 and J usage is TRBJ2-3; 8 bases are a match to TRBD2. The V segment lost 3 bases and the J segment 5 bases; nucleotides outside the gene matches: 7. The CDR3 has 15 amino acids. Per germline, CDR1 MNHEY and CDR2 SMNVEV (reference sequence).

There are many counts of this clonotype. J is TRBJ1-4 and V is TRBV20-1; 7 bases map to TRBD1. In germline, CDR1 is DFQATT, CDR2 SNEGSKA (reference sequence). V lost 5 bases and J lost 0; bases outside the gene matches: 9. CDR3 length: 16 amino acids. CDR3 nucleotides: TGCAGTGCTCCGGGACAGTTACTGACAACTAATGAAAAACTGTTTTTT. Its protein is CSAPGQLLTTNEKLFF.

This clonotype was seen repeatedly, ten times or more. The chain is built from TRBV24-1 and TRBJ2-1, with D perhaps matching TRBD2 (5 bases). Trimming removed 7 bases at V and 2 bases at J, with 17 bases between. The CDR3 sequence is 16 residues long. The germline V gene encodes CDR1 KGHDR and CDR2 SFDVKD. The CDR3 bases are TGTGCCACCAGCCCACGAGCGGTACTACCCTACAATGAGCAGTTCTTC. It specifies CATSPRAVLPYNEQFF.

The chain carries TRBV4-1 and TRBJ2-6; possibly TRBD1 for D (5 bases). Germline CDR1 reads MGHRA; CDR2 reads YSYEKL. V was pared by 0 bases and J by 3 bases, with 12 bases between. This CDR3 is 17 amino acids long. This CDR3 reads CASSQDLRRGGANVLTF. The CDR3 coding sequence is TGCGCCAGCAGCCAAGATCTCAGAAGGGGTGGGGCCAACGTCCTGACTTTC.

This clonotype came up many times. The chain joins TRBV12-3 or TRBV12-4 to TRBJ1-5, with no clear D. CDR3 length: 12 residues. The V end lost 0 bases, the J end lost 9 bases, and 6 bases lay between the germline ends. The CDR3 region is CASSLAPAPQHF. As DNA, the CDR3 is TGTGCCAGCAGTTTAGCTCCGGCGCCCCAGCATTTT.

This clonotype was counted between two and nine times. One end of the junction does not line up with germline, which may come from a read error. The genes are TRBV6-5 and TRBJ1-2, with D possibly matching TRBD1 (5 bases). Germline assignment: CDR1 MNHEY and CDR2 SVGAGI. The CDR3 consists of 14 residues. The CDR3 nucleotides are TGTTCCAGCAGTTATACGGGACGGAGCTATGGCTACACCTTC. Protein sequence: CSSSYTGRSYGYTF.

This clonotype has at least ten counts. V gene TRBV12-3 or TRBV12-4 combines with J gene TRBJ1-3; TRBD1 is a possible D gene (5 bases). V was clipped by 2 bases and J by 4 bases, with 15 bases between them. This CDR3 spans 16 amino acids. The CDR3 DNA is TGTGCCAGCAGTTTACGGGCGGCAGGGTCAGGAAACACCATATATTTT. It codes for CASSLRAAGSGNTIYF.